This T cell receptor (beta chain) was identified during a study of blood T cell repertoires in COVID-19. Study context: PBMCs, B-cell-depleted T cells, or T cells were the source of the cDNA or gDNA that made up the material.

In this sample, this clone turned up once. The V segment lost 6 bases and the J segment 7 bases; nucleotides outside the gene matches: 12. Germline CDR1 reads ENHRY; CDR2 reads SYGVKD. The CDR3 contains 15 residues. As handled by the study authors: The authors estimated nucleated cell counts from reference gene primer amplification. Sequenced by immunoSEQ multiplex PCR; TCRdb stores in-frame clones only, minus some. The V and J calls and clone size are taken from that table; D and trimming were inferred from the DNA. In the table there are around 100,000 clones, around 87% of which are singletons. The source material was peripheral blood. This clonotype was obtained from a human donor in a cohort sampled during active COVID-19. The chain links TRBV10-3 to TRBJ2-1; 7 bases fit TRBD2. CDR3 coding DNA: TGTGCCATCAGCGATCTAGCGGAGGGCGGAAATGAGCAGTTCTTC. It translates to CAISDLAEGGNEQFF.